This T cell receptor beta chain was retrieved from a study of blood T cell repertoires in COVID-19 (dated by TCRdb to about 2020). As for the study more broadly: The collaborator samples originated in the United States, Italy and Spain and spanned the acute and convalescent phases of COVID-19. The prospective study material was composed of cDNA or gDNA derived from T cells, B-cell-depleted T cells, or PBMCs. Where HLA class I and class II types were available, the types were taken from metadata supplied by the sample provider, not from assay-based typing. The repertoires were released in a freely available public database meant as a resource for research on the immune response to SARS-CoV-2. Samples were obtained from the ongoing ImmuneRACE study (first 160 participants) and from over 1,000 subjects provided by 6 global collaborators. Subjects who had been exposed to COVID-19, were actively infected with it, or had recovered from it provided the deeply sampled blood TCRbeta repertoires that made up the dataset. The sample metadata nearly always contained a de-identified subject ID, COVID-19 status, age in years and sex.

A second Seattle source provided samples from volunteer blood donors who had recovered from COVID-19. Collaborating institutions collected whole blood in K2EDTA tubes following their own protocols. For TCRbeta analysis, collaborator samples were shipped as frozen whole blood, as isolated PBMCs, or as DNA extracted from either sample type. In the germline V gene, CDR1 corresponds to SGHRS and CDR2 to YFSETQ. The CDR3 goes from the cysteine to the phenylalanine over 13 residues. Of the read, only the CDR3 DNA is kept; its 39 bases are in frame from base 1. Relative to germline, V is 4 bases shorter and J is 2 bases shorter, with 9 bases between their ends. What the authors observed across the whole study: How much clinical and demographic metadata was included differed by source and by participant, and the metadata was provided uncurated.

TCRbeta CDR3 regions were amplified from genomic DNA by means of the immunoSEQ Assay, a bias-controlled multiplex PCR. Per the source publication's procedure: The number of nucleated cells in each sample was estimated by amplification of reference gene primers within the assay. To quantify the absolute abundance of each unique TCRbeta CDR3 rearrangement, sequence reads were collapsed and filtered. For each sample, productive Simpson clonality was calculated as the square root of Simpson's diversity index over productive rearrangements. What TCRdb holds here is the immuneACCESS table cut down to in-frame rearrangements. Part of the clones is not present; checked against another copy, under half of the missing clones reflect an unresolved V gene, and the others are unexplained. The V and J calls and clone size come from that table; D and trimming were worked out from the DNA. Counted in this sample were hundreds of thousands of clones; around 87% of them appeared once. The ten largest clones add up to approximately 1.5% of the sample.

This clone was picked up one time. There is no known antigen for this receptor. There are no base qualities to consult, and no much larger clone falls within one base. Different DNA sequences within this sample yield the same CDR3. This sequence uses TRBV5-1 and TRBJ2-5; the D gene is perhaps TRBD2, from 5 matching bases. The sequencing sample was made of peripheral blood. The receptor was isolated from a woman in her thirties or forties who had recovered from COVID-19. The encoded CDR3 is CASSPGVQETQYF. The sequenced DNA: TGCGCCAGCAGCCCCGGGGTTCAAGAGACCCAGTACTTC.